This TCR beta chain was recovered during a study of blood T cell repertoires in COVID-19 (TCRdb year 2020). With regard to the full study: Samples covering the acute and convalescent phases of COVID-19 were provided by collaborators in the United States, Italy and Spain. The material from the prospective study consisted of cDNA or gDNA derived from T cells, B-cell-depleted T cells, or PBMCs. Subjects who had been exposed to COVID-19, were actively infected with it, or had recovered from it provided the deeply sampled blood TCRbeta repertoires that made up the dataset. The repertoires were released in a freely available public database meant as a resource for research on the immune response to SARS-CoV-2. Samples came from the ongoing ImmuneRACE study (first 160 participants) plus 1,254 subjects from 6 global collaborators. A de-identified subject ID, COVID-19 status, age in years and sex were almost always included in the sample metadata. HLA class I and class II types, where available, came from metadata supplied by the sample provider rather than from assay-based typing.

Counted from cysteine to phenylalanine, this CDR3 has 13 amino acids. Only CDR3 DNA remains: 39 bases, in frame from the first base. Relative to germline, V is 1 base shorter and J is 1 base shorter, with 7 bases between their ends. From the germline V gene, CDR1 is SQVTM and CDR2 is ANQGSEA. TCRbeta CDR3 regions were amplified from genomic DNA using the immunoSEQ Assay, a bias-controlled multiplex PCR. The authors processed their data as follows. The number of nucleated cells in each sample was estimated by amplification of reference gene primers within the assay. Sequence reads were collapsed and filtered to measure the absolute abundance of every unique TCRbeta CDR3 rearrangement. For each sample, productive Simpson clonality was calculated by taking the square root of Simpson's diversity index across productive rearrangements. The table comes from immuneACCESS by way of TCRdb, which keeps in-frame sequences with V and J called. Part of the clones is missing from these tables; in studies checked, under half for an unresolved V gene and the rest for unknown reasons. V and J calls and clone size are given by that table; D and trimming were obtained from the DNA. The sample table lists tens of thousands of clones, roughly nine tenths of them with a count of one. The ten largest make up around 4.9% of the sample.

Collaborating institutions collected whole blood in K2EDTA tubes following their own protocols. For TCRbeta analysis, collaborators shipped samples in one of three forms: frozen whole blood, isolated PBMCs, or DNA extracted from either of those sample types. Only a few counts were recorded for this clone. The antigen it recognizes is unknown. The sample holds no much larger clone one base away, and base qualities are not on file. Overall study outcomes, separate from this receptor: The amount of clinical and demographic metadata varied by source and participant and was provided uncurated.

This sequence originates from a woman aged 45 to 65 with active COVID-19. Sequenced: peripheral blood. The chain was built from TRBV29-1 and TRBJ1-1; no D gene is confidently identified. The DNA sequence is as follows: TGCAGCGTTGAAGCTCGACAGAACACTGAAGCTTTCTTT. This gives the protein CSVEARQNTEAFF.